This record looks at one TCR beta chain sequence and its context. TCRdb re-derived calls from the 5' RACE reads in MiXCR, one entry per CDR3 protein. The table records fewer than 20,000 distinct CDR3 sequences, about two thirds of them present only once. The record originates from a study of identical twins. From germline, CDR1 is LNHDA and CDR2 SQIVND (reference sequence). The CDR3 is made up of 15 amino acids. Trimming left V 5 bases short and J 2 bases short, with 10 bases between. The TCR sequence derives from a woman between 18 and 29 years old in good health. This table probably holds off-target reads from a library built for another chain. This chain joins TRBV19 and TRBJ2-6; D is unresolved. The specimen was memory (CD45RO+) T cells sorted from blood. The CDR3 spells CASSPQTPGANVLTF. CDR3 nucleotides: TGTGCCAGTAGTCCACAAACACCTGGGGCCAACGTCCTGACTTTC.